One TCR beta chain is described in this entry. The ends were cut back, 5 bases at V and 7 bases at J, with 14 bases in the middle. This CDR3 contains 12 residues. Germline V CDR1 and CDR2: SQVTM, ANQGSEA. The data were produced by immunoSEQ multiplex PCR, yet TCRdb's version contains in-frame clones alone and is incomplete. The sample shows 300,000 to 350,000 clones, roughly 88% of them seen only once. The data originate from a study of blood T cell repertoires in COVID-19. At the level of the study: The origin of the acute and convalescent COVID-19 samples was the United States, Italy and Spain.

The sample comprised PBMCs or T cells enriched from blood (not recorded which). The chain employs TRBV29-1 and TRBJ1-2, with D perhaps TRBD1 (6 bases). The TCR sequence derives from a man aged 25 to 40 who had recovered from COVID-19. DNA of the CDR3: TGCAGCGTTAAACAGGGTGAGGTTGGCTACACCTTC. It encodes CSVKQGEVGYTF.